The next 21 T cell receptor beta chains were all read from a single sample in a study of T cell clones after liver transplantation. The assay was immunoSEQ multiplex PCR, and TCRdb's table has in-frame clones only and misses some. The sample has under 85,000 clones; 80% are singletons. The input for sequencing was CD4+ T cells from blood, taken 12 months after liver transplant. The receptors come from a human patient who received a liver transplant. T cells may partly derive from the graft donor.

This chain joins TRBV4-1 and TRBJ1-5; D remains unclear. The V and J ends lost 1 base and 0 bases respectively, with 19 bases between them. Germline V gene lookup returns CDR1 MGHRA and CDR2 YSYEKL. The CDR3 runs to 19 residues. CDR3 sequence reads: CASSQGRGGSYYSNQPQHF. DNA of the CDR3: TGCGCCAGCAGCCAAGGGCGGGGAGGGAGCTACTATAGCAATCAGCCCCAGCATTTT.

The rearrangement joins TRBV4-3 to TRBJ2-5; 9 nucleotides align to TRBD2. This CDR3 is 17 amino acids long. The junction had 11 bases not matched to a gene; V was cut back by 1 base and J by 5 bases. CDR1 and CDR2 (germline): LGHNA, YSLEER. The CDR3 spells CASSQGGLAGGLETQYF. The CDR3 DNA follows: TGCGCCAGCAGCCAAGGTGGTCTGGCGGGAGGGCTTGAGACCCAGTACTTC.

The CDR3 DNA reads as TGTGCCAGCAGTTACGGGAGTCAGGGGTACTATGGCTACACCTTC. The encoded protein is CASSYGSQGYYGYTF. The chain uses TRBV6-5 and TRBJ1-2; weak D call: TRBD1 (6 bases). Germline assignment: CDR1 MNHEY and CDR2 SVGAGI. With 2 bases removed from V and 3 bases from J, the gap between germline ends came to 13 bases. The CDR3 has 15 amino acids.

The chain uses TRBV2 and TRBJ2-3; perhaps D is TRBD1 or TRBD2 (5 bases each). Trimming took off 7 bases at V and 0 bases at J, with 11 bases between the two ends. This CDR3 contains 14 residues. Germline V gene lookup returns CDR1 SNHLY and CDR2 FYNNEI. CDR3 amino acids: CASMYGTSTDTQYF. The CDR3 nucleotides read TGTGCCAGCATGTACGGGACCAGCACAGATACGCAGTATTTT.

The chain's CDR3 is CASSPGGTSGLDEQYF. The DNA for the CDR3 is TGCGCCAGCAGCCCGGGGGGGACTAGCGGTTTAGACGAGCAGTACTTC. The J gene is TRBJ2-7, the V gene TRBV5-1, with 11 positions matching TRBD2. J lost 5 bases, V lost 4 bases, and 11 bases had no gene match. Germline V gene lookup returns CDR1 SGHRS and CDR2 YFSETQ. The CDR3 covers 16 residues.

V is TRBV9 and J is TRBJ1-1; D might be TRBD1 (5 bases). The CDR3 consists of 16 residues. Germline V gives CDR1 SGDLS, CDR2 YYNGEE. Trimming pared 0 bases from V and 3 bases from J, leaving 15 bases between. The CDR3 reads CASSVGAGTRDTEAFF. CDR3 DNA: TGTGCCAGCAGCGTAGGGGCAGGGACGCGGGACACTGAAGCTTTCTTT.

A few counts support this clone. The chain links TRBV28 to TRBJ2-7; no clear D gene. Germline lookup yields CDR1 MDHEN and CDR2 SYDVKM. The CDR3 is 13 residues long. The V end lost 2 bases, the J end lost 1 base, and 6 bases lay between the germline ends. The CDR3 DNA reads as TGTGCCAGCAGTTTACTATATTCCTACGAGCAGTACTTC. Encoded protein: CASSLLYSYEQYF.

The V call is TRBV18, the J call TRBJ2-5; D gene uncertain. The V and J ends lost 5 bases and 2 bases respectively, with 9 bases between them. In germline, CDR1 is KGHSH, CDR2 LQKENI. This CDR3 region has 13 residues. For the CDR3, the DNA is TGTGCCAGCTCATATAGCATACAAGAGACCCAGTACTTC. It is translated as CASSYSIQETQYF.

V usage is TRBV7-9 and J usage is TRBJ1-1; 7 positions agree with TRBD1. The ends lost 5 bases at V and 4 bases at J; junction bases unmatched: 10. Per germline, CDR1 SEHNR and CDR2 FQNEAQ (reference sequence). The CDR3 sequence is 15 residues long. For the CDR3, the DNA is TGTGCCAGCAGCCCCCGACAGGGCGGAGGCACTGAAGCTTTCTTT. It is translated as CASSPRQGGGTEAFF.

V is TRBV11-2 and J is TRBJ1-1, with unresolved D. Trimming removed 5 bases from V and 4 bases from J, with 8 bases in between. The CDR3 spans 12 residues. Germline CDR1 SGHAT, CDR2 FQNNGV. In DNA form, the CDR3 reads TGTGCCAGCAGCCCAGGCCCCACTGAAGCTTTCTTT. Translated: CASSPGPTEAFF.

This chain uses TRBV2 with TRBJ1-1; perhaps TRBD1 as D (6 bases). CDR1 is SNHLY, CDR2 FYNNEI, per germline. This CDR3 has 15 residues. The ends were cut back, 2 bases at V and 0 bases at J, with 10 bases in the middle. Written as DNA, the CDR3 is TGTGCCAGCAGTGAACAGGGACACCTGAACACTGAAGCTTTCTTT. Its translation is CASSEQGHLNTEAFF. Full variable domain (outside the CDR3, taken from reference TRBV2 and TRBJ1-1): EPEVTQTPSHQVTQMGQEVILRCVPISNHLYFYWYRQILGQKVEFLVSFYNNEISEKSEIFDDQFSVERPDGSNFTLKIRSTKLEDSAMYFCASSEQGHLNTEAFFGQGTRLTVV.

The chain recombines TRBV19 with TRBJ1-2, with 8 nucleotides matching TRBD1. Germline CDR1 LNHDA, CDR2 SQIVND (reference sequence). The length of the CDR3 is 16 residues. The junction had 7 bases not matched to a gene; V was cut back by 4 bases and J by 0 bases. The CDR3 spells CASSTGTGTSNYGYTF. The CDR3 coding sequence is TGTGCCAGTAGTACTGGGACAGGTACTTCTAACTATGGCTACACCTTC. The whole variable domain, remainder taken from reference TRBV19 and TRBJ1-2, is DGGITQSPKYLFRKEGQNVTLSCEQNLNHDAMYWYRQDPGQGLRLIYYSQIVNDFQKGDIAEGYSVSREKKESFPLTVTSAQKNPTAFYLCASSTGTGTSNYGYTFGSGTRLTVV.

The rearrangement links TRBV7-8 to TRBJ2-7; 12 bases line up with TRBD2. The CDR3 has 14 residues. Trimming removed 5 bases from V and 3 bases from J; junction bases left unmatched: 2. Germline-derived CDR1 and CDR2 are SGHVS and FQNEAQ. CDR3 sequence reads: CASSRTSGNYEQYF. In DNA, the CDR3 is TGTGCCAGCAGCCGGACTAGCGGGAACTACGAGCAGTACTTC.

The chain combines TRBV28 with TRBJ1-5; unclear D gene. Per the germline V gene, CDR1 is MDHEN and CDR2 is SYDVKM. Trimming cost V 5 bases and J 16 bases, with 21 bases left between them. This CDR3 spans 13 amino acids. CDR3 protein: CASSPSEYKWLHF. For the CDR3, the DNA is TGTGCCAGCAGTCCGAGCGAATATAAATGGTTACATTTT.

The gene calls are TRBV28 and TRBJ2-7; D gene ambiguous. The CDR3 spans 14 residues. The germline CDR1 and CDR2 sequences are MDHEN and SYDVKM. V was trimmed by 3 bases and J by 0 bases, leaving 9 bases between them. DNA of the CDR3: TGTGCCAGCAGTTTCAGGCAGACCTCCTACGAGCAGTACTTC. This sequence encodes CASSFRQTSYEQYF.

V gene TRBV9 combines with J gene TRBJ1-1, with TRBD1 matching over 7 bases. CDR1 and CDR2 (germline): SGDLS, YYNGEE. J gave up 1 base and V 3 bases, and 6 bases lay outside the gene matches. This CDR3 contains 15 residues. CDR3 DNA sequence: TGTGCCAGCAGCGAGATAGGGGGCTCGAACACTGAAGCTTTCTTT. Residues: CASSEIGGSNTEAFF.

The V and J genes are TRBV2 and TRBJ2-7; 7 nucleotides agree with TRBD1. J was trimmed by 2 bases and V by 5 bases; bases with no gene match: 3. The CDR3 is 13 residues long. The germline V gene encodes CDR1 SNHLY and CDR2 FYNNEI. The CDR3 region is CASSRQGAYEQYF. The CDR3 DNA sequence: TGTGCCAGCAGTCGACAGGGAGCCTACGAGCAGTACTTC.

CDR3 amino acids: CASSPPREGYEQYF. The CDR3 nucleotides read TGTGCCAGCTCACCACCCAGGGAGGGCTACGAGCAGTACTTC. The chain combines TRBV18 with TRBJ2-7; 7 bases are a match to TRBD2. The germline gives CDR1 KGHSH, CDR2 LQKENI. Trimming removed 0 bases from V and 3 bases from J; junction bases left unmatched: 2. The CDR3 runs 14 residues.

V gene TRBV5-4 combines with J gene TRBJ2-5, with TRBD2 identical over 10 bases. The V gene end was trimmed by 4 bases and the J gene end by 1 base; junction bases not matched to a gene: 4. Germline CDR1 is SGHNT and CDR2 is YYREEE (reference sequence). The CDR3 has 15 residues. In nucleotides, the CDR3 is TGTGCCAGCAGCCGTCGACTAGCGGGCCAAGAGACCCAGTACTTC. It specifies CASSRRLAGQETQYF. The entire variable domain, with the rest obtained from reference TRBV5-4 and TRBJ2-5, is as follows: ETGVTQSPTHLIKTRGQQVTLRCSSQSGHNTVSWYQQALGQGPQFIFQYYREEENGRGNFPPRFSGLQFPNYSSELNVNALELDDSALYLCASSRRLAGQETQYFGPGTRLLVL.

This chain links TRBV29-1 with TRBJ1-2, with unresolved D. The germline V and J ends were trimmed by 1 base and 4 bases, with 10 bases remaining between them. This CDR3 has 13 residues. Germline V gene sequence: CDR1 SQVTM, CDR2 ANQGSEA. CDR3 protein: CSVEAGKTYGYTF. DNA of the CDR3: TGCAGCGTTGAAGCGGGAAAGACCTATGGCTACACCTTC. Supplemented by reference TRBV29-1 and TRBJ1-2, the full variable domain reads SAVISQKPSRDICQRGTSLTIQCQVDSQVTMMFWYRQQPGQSLTLIATANQGSEATYESGFVIDKFPISRPNLTFSTLTVSNMSPEDSSIYLCSVEAGKTYGYTFGSGTRLTVV.

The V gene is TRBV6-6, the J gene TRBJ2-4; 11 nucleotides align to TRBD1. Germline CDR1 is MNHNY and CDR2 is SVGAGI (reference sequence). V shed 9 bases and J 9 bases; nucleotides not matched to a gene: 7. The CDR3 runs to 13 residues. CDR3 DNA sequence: TGTGCCAGTTGGGGGACAGGGGGTTCCATTCAGTACTTC. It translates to CASWGTGGSIQYF.